The next 31 T cell receptor beta chains were all read from a single sample in a study of CD8+ T cells in alopecia areata. The treatment here: oral pan-JAK inhibitor, 5-10 mg twice daily. RNA, once extracted, was reverse transcribed into cDNA for use as the sequencing template. Repertoires were generated with immunoSEQ multiplex PCR, while TCRdb's copy carries only in-frame clones and drops some. The data hold 160,000 or so clones, with roughly 60% observed a single time. The specimen comprised CD4+ T cells sorted from blood, sampled between weeks 55 and 65, from a patient treated with tofacitinib. Every receptor here comes from a human donor with alopecia areata.

The J gene is TRBJ1-6, the V gene TRBV30; the D gene is possibly TRBD1 (5 bases). CDR1 GTSNPN and CDR2 SVGIG come from the germline V gene (reference sequence). The CDR3 consists of 14 residues. V was shortened by 3 bases and J by 3 bases, with 9 bases between the two germline ends. The chain's CDR3 is CAWRMGGYNSPLHF. CDR3 sequence (DNA): TGTGCCTGGAGAATGGGGGGCTATAATTCACCCCTCCACTTT.

This chain uses TRBV29-1 with TRBJ2-7; 11 bases map to TRBD1. Per germline, CDR1 SQVTM and CDR2 ANQGSEA. This CDR3 has 13 amino acids. With 4 bases clipped from V and 5 bases from J, the junction kept 4 bases outside the gene matches. As DNA, the CDR3 is TGCAGCGTTGCTGGACAGGGGGCCAACGAGCAGTACTTC. It encodes CSVAGQGANEQYF.

V gene TRBV19 combines with J gene TRBJ2-4, with D perhaps TRBD1 (6 bases). Germline values: CDR1 LNHDA, CDR2 SQIVND (reference sequence). Trimming removed 5 bases from V and 1 base from J, with 15 bases in between. The CDR3 covers 16 residues. As DNA, the CDR3 is TGTGCCAGTAGTGCTTACAGGGAGATGGCCAAAAACATTCAGTACTTC. This translates into CASSAYREMAKNIQYF.

This chain connects TRBV29-1 to TRBJ1-2; D unresolved. Trimming left V 4 bases short and J 5 bases short, with 20 bases between. Germline-derived CDR1 and CDR2 are SQVTM and ANQGSEA. The CDR3 runs to 15 residues. The CDR3 here is CSVAPKLQPYYGYTF. The CDR3 DNA reads as TGCAGCGTTGCCCCTAAACTACAGCCTTATTATGGCTACACCTTC.

The chain links TRBV25-1 to TRBJ1-5; D remains ambiguous. Germline loops: CDR1 MGHDK, CDR2 SYGVNS. V was clipped by 4 bases and J by 7 bases, with 8 bases between them. This CDR3 is built from 12 residues. The CDR3 protein is CASSVAGQPQHF. CDR3 DNA sequence: TGTGCCAGCAGTGTGGCTGGGCAGCCCCAGCATTTT.

This clone occurred a few times. The chain couples TRBV29-1 to TRBJ2-6; D might be TRBD1 (6 bases). CDR3 length: 17 residues. V was pared by 4 bases and J by 0 bases, with 16 bases between. Germline V lookup: CDR1 SQVTM, CDR2 ANQGSEA. CDR3 in amino acids: CSVVGSGQFSGANVLTF. Written as DNA, the CDR3 is TGCAGCGTTGTAGGTTCCGGACAGTTCTCTGGGGCCAACGTCCTGACTTTC.

The genes are TRBV29-1 and TRBJ1-5; D is possibly TRBD1 (6 bases). Deletions cut 4 bases from V and 5 bases from J, with 9 bases between. The CDR3 length is 12 residues. CDR1 is SQVTM and CDR2 is ANQGSEA in the germline V gene. The CDR3: CSVGDNDQPQHF. CDR3 bases: TGCAGCGTTGGGGACAACGATCAGCCCCAGCATTTT. Supplemented by reference TRBV29-1 and TRBJ1-5, the full variable domain reads SAVISQKPSRDICQRGTSLTIQCQVDSQVTMMFWYRQQPGQSLTLIATANQGSEATYESGFVIDKFPISRPNLTFSTLTVSNMSPEDSSIYLCSVGDNDQPQHFGDGTRLSIL.

The chain recombines TRBV2 with TRBJ1-2; a possible D gene is TRBD1 (5 bases). Germline values: CDR1 SNHLY, CDR2 FYNNEI. This CDR3 spans 13 amino acids. The V end was cut by 3 bases, the J end by 9 bases, with 14 bases between. The CDR3 region has the DNA TGTGCCAGCAGTGAGTGGGACGGATATAGCTACACCTTC. Translating it yields CASSEWDGYSYTF.

The chain links TRBV27 to TRBJ1-6, with TRBD1 identical over 8 bases. The CDR3 spans 14 residues. The ends lost 2 bases at V and 7 bases at J; junction bases unmatched: 1. Germline V gene lookup returns CDR1 MNHEY and CDR2 SMNVEV (reference sequence). The CDR3 sequence is CASSLRQGNSPLHF. CDR3 bases: TGTGCCAGCAGTTTAAGACAGGGGAATTCACCCCTCCACTTT.

V usage is TRBV5-1 and J usage is TRBJ2-3; D ambiguous. The CDR3 extends over 15 amino acids. Trimming stripped 0 bases from V and 0 bases from J, with 8 bases between. From germline, CDR1 is SGHRS and CDR2 YFSETQ. The CDR3 here is CASSLDNTSTDTQYF. CDR3 DNA sequence: TGCGCCAGCAGCTTGGATAATACTAGCACAGATACGCAGTATTTT.

The chain carries TRBV30 and TRBJ1-2; D may be TRBD1 (5 bases). Germline assignment: CDR1 GTSNPN and CDR2 SVGIG (reference sequence). This CDR3 contains 13 residues. V was trimmed by 3 bases and J by 8 bases, leaving 16 bases between them. CDR3 in DNA: TGTGCCTGGAGCCGAGGGGAGGGAGGGGGCTACACCTTC. Translation: CAWSRGEGGGYTF.

The chain uses TRBV7-9 and TRBJ2-3; 9 bases fit TRBD2. The V gene end was trimmed by 5 bases and the J gene end by 2 bases; junction bases not matched to a gene: 8. CDR3 length equals 16 residues. Germline CDR1 SEHNR, CDR2 FQNEAQ (reference sequence). Here the CDR3 reads CASSPLAGSPTDTQYF. The CDR3 DNA reads as TGTGCCAGCAGCCCACTAGCGGGCTCGCCCACAGATACGCAGTATTTT.

The gene calls are TRBV5-1 and TRBJ2-5; D unclear. The germline V gene has CDR1 SGHRS and CDR2 YFSETQ. V was clipped by 0 bases and J by 1 base, with 7 bases between them. The CDR3 spans 14 residues. CDR3 nucleotides: TGCGCCAGCAGCTTGGGAGCTATCCAAGAGACCCAGTACTTC. Amino acid sequence: CASSLGAIQETQYF.

This chain uses TRBV4-2 with TRBJ1-5; unclear D gene. From germline, CDR1 is LGHNA and CDR2 YNFKEQ. Trimming left V 2 bases short and J 3 bases short, with 5 bases between. The CDR3 consists of 13 residues. The CDR3 loop is CASSQQVNQPQHF. The CDR3 DNA sequence: TGTGCCAGCAGCCAACAAGTCAATCAGCCCCAGCATTTT.

This clone was counted a single time. Other DNA variants within this sample encode the same CDR3. This chain links TRBV5-1 with TRBJ2-2, with TRBD1 identical over 9 bases. Germline CDR1 reads SGHRS; CDR2 reads YFSETQ. The CDR3 contains 14 residues. V was clipped by 3 bases and J by 5 bases; unmatched bases: 2. The CDR3 region is CASSSGQGTGELFF. CDR3 bases: TGCGCCAGCAGCTCGGGACAGGGAACCGGGGAGCTGTTTTTT.

The chain has TRBV4-1 and TRBJ1-4; 10 nucleotides match TRBD1. This CDR3 has 15 amino acids. V trimming: 0 bases; J trimming: 11 bases; junction bases outside the gene matches: 6. Germline assignment: CDR1 MGHRA and CDR2 YSYEKL. CDR3 nucleotide sequence: TGCGCCAGCAGCCAAGAGGTGACAGGGGGCTGGAAACTGTTTTTT. It encodes CASSQEVTGGWKLFF.

CDR3 sequence reads: CSVDGTGGTDTQYF. DNA for the CDR3: TGCAGCGTTGATGGGACAGGGGGAACAGATACGCAGTATTTT. J is TRBJ2-3 and V is TRBV29-1, with TRBD1 matching 11 bases. This CDR3 spans 14 amino acids. Germline lookup yields CDR1 SQVTM and CDR2 ANQGSEA. The ends lost 3 bases at V and 3 bases at J; junction bases unmatched: 2.

This chain connects TRBV25-1 to TRBJ1-4, with TRBD1 matching 7 bases. Trimming took 5 bases from V and 3 from J; bases not matched to a gene: 6. Germline assignment: CDR1 MGHDK and CDR2 SYGVNS. The CDR3 is made up of 15 amino acids. The CDR3 DNA sequence: TGTGCCAGCAGTAGCGACAGGGAGGCTAATGAAAAACTGTTTTTT. Translated, it gives CASSSDREANEKLFF.

A few counts support this clone. This chain links TRBV30 with TRBJ2-7; TRBD2 matches at 14 bases. V shed 1 base and J 12 bases; nucleotides not matched to a gene: 11. CDR1 and CDR2 (germline): GTSNPN, SVGIG (reference sequence). The CDR3 has 15 amino acids. Written as DNA, the CDR3 is TGTGCCTGGAGTGGCAAGGGACTAGCGGGGGTGGGGAGGTACTTC. Its protein is CAWSGKGLAGVGRYF.

This chain connects TRBV5-1 to TRBJ2-1; D remains unclear. Germline lookup yields CDR1 SGHRS and CDR2 YFSETQ. V was trimmed by 1 base and J by 9 bases, leaving 14 bases between them. The CDR3 extends over 14 amino acids. This CDR3 is CASSLSEAWGEQFF. In nucleotides, the CDR3 is TGCGCCAGCAGCTTGAGTGAAGCCTGGGGTGAGCAGTTCTTC.

The chain carries TRBV6-6 and TRBJ2-2, with TRBD2 matching over 8 bases. Trimming at V came to 3 bases and at J to 5 bases, leaving 5 bases not matched to a gene. Germline CDR1 MNHNY, CDR2 SVGAGI (reference sequence). This CDR3 spans 15 amino acids. The CDR3 protein is CASSYGGGSTGELFF. CDR3 bases: TGTGCCAGCAGTTATGGCGGGGGGAGTACCGGGGAGCTGTTTTTT.

The CDR3 sequence: CSVEGGGQMNTEAFF. The CDR3 bases are TGCAGCGTTGAAGGGGGGGGACAGATGAACACTGAAGCTTTCTTT. The rearrangement links TRBV29-1 to TRBJ1-1; 7 bases are shared with TRBD1. Germline CDR1 SQVTM, CDR2 ANQGSEA. V lost 1 base, J lost 0 bases, and 5 bases stayed unmatched. The length of the CDR3 is 15 residues.

This chain joins TRBV28 and TRBJ2-5, with TRBD1 matching over 7 bases. Per the germline V gene, CDR1 is MDHEN and CDR2 is SYDVKM. CDR3 size: 13 residues. Trimming at V came to 2 bases and at J to 5 bases, leaving 2 bases not matched to a gene. CDR3 sequence: CASSLDRAETQYF. CDR3 sequence (DNA): TGTGCCAGCAGTTTAGACAGGGCTGAGACCCAGTACTTC.

This clone is a singleton in its sample. The rearrangement uses TRBV4-2 and TRBJ2-5, with TRBD2 identical over 7 bases. V lost 5 bases to trimming and J lost 1 base; unmatched junction nucleotides: 4. The CDR3 is 14 residues long. Looked up from germline, CDR1 is LGHNA and CDR2 is YNFKEQ. CDR3 coding DNA: TGTGCCAGCAGCTCAACTAGCGTCCAAGAGACCCAGTACTTC. This codes for CASSSTSVQETQYF.

The CDR3 sequence is CATSRDPSTGETQYF. Written as DNA, the CDR3 is TGTGCCACCAGCAGAGATCCCTCAACAGGGGAGACCCAGTACTTC. The V gene is TRBV15, the J gene TRBJ2-5, with a possible D match to TRBD1 (6 bases). This CDR3 has 15 residues. V lost 0 bases and J lost 5, with 13 bases in between. Germline values: CDR1 LNHNV, CDR2 YYDKDF (reference sequence).

There are a few counts of this clone. The chain recombines TRBV29-1 with TRBJ2-3, with D unclear. Germline V gene lookup returns CDR1 SQVTM and CDR2 ANQGSEA. The CDR3 extends over 13 amino acids. Trimming removed 6 bases at V and 4 bases at J, with 14 bases between. The CDR3 here is CSVGMAFADTQYF. The DNA for the CDR3 is TGCAGCGTCGGCATGGCCTTCGCAGATACGCAGTATTTT.

J is TRBJ2-1 and V is TRBV4-1; 7 bases fit TRBD2. The CDR3 has 16 amino acids. Germline assignment: CDR1 MGHRA and CDR2 YSYEKL. V shed 4 bases and J 9 bases; nucleotides not matched to a gene: 15. CDR3 sequence reads: CASSLLGTTGLREQFF. CDR3 bases: TGCGCCAGCAGCCTACTCGGGACTACGGGCCTCCGTGAGCAGTTCTTC.

V usage is TRBV30 and J usage is TRBJ2-5; 13 bases are shared with TRBD2. The CDR3 contains 19 residues. V gave up 0 bases and J gave up 5 bases; unmatched junction bases: 15. Germline V lookup: CDR1 GTSNPN, CDR2 SVGIG (reference sequence). This CDR3 is CAWSVPNTSGGAWSETQYF. CDR3 nucleotides: TGTGCCTGGAGTGTACCAAACACTAGCGGGGGGGCCTGGTCGGAGACCCAGTACTTC.

This clone was counted a few times. The J gene is TRBJ2-3, the V gene TRBV4-2, with 8 bases fitting TRBD2. The germline V gene has CDR1 LGHNA and CDR2 YNFKEQ. The junction had 13 bases not matched to a gene; V was cut back by 1 base and J by 13 bases. CDR3 length: 15 residues. The CDR3 region has the DNA TGTGCCAGCAGCCAAGCGTCAACACGGGGGGGCCAAGAGTATTTT. As protein: CASSQASTRGGQEYF.

V and J are TRBV30 and TRBJ1-6, with 9 bases that match TRBD1. The CDR3 covers 12 residues. CDR1 is GTSNPN, CDR2 SVGIG, per germline (reference sequence). With 8 bases clipped from V and 10 bases from J, the junction kept 6 bases outside the gene matches. The CDR3 region is CAGDRVGSPLHF. In DNA form, the CDR3 reads TGTGCCGGGGACAGGGTTGGATCACCCCTCCACTTT.

The chain links TRBV30 to TRBJ1-5, with D maybe TRBD1 (5 bases). The CDR3 runs to 14 residues. V was cut by 5 bases and J by 4 bases, with 15 bases left in between. The V gene's germline CDR1 is GTSNPN and CDR2 SVGIG (reference sequence). The CDR3 spells CAWSGAARNQPQHF. The CDR3 nucleotides read TGTGCCTGGTCCGGGGCAGCGAGAAATCAGCCCCAGCATTTT.